The rows below give T cell receptor beta chains drawn from one sample of a study of control samples from healthy donors and cancer patients. Only in-frame clones appear in the TCRdb table, and some are missing; sequencing was by immunoSEQ multiplex PCR. Of roughly 120,000 clones listed, around 90% are singletons. What was sequenced was blood. These TCRs come from a woman aged 70-85 years in good health. Both conserved end residues are part of each CDR3. A D gene is named only where the DNA matches it firmly. The size of a clone is reported for some rows only, either as once, few or many, or as a class for expanded clones.

V,J,D,size,DNA,CDR3
TRBV7-9,TRBJ1-5,NA,few,TGTGCCAGCAGCCAATACGGGCAGCCCCAGCATTTT,CASSQYGQPQHF
TRBV10-2,TRBJ1-4,NA,NA,TGCGCCAGCACCCTCGATTGGGGGGGTTATGAAAAACTGTTTTTT,CASTLDWGGYEKLFF
TRBV18,TRBJ2-1,TRBD2,NA,TGTGCCAGCTCATCAACCCTAGCGGGGATACATGAGCAGTTCTTC,CASSSTLAGIHEQFF
TRBV20-1,TRBJ2-5,TRBD2,few,TGCAGTGCTAGTATTGGCGGGGGGGGTCAAGAGACCCAGTACTTC,CSASIGGGGQETQYF
TRBV6-5,TRBJ2-1,TRBD2,NA,TGTGCCAGCAAGGGACTAGCGGGCAATGAGCAGTTCTTC,CASKGLAGNEQFF
TRBV7-8,TRBJ1-2,NA,NA,TGTGCCAGCAGCCCCCTTTCTGCGGCCGCTGTGAGGGATGGCTACACCTTC,CASSPLSAAAVRDGYTF
TRBV5-4,TRBJ1-2,NA,NA,TGTGCCAGCAGCGTGAGCACCCAGGGCCCTCCCTATGGCTACACCTTC,CASSVSTQGPPYGYTF
TRBV2,TRBJ2-1,TRBD2,NA,TGTGCCAGCAGCGAATTACTAGCGGGGGGGCAGGGTGAGCAGTTCTTC,CASSELLAGGQGEQFF
TRBV6-5,TRBJ1-1,NA,NA,TGTGCCAGCAGTTACGAGGGGTTGAACACTGAAGCTTTCTTT,CASSYEGLNTEAFF
TRBV10-3,TRBJ2-1,NA,NA,TGTGCCATCGGACCCAGAGCTGGAAGGAATGAGCAGTTCTTC,CAIGPRAGRNEQFF
TRBV9,TRBJ2-1,TRBD2,NA,TGTGCCAGCAGCGTAGCTCCTAGCGGGGGAGGGAATGAGCAGTTCTTC,CASSVAPSGGGNEQFF
TRBV6-5,TRBJ1-1,NA,NA,TGTGCCAGCAGTTACGCAGGGCGCCTCGGTGAAGCTTTCTTT,CASSYAGRLGEAFF
TRBV5-6,TRBJ1-6,NA,NA,TGTGCCAGCAGCTTGGATGCTTCACCCCTCCACTTT,CASSLDASPLHF
TRBV7-2,TRBJ1-2,NA,NA,TGTGCCAGCAGCTTAGACCGGCAGGGTACCTTC,CASSLDRQGTF
TRBV5-1,TRBJ2-2,NA,NA,TGCGCCAGCAGCCCCCCTGGTTTCAACACCGGGGAGCTGTTTTTT,CASSPPGFNTGELFF
TRBV29-1,TRBJ1-2,TRBD1,NA,TGCAGCGTGTTAGGACAGGGGGCTAACTATGGCTACACCTTC,CSVLGQGANYGYTF
TRBV12-3/TRBV12-4,TRBJ1-2,NA,NA,TGTGCCAGCAGTACTACAGGGTACGGCTACACCTTC,CASSTTGYGYTF
TRBV5-1,TRBJ2-4,NA,NA,TGCGCCAGCAGCAAGGACAGAAAAAACATTCAGTACTTC,CASSKDRKNIQYF
TRBV28,TRBJ1-5,TRBD1,NA,TGTGCCAGCAACCCCTGGGACAGAAATCAGCCCCAGCATTTT,CASNPWDRNQPQHF
TRBV3-1/TRBV3-2,TRBJ2-7,NA,NA,TGTGCCAGCAGCCAAGGGGGACTCCCGTACGAGCAGTACTTC,CASSQGGLPYEQYF
TRBV27,TRBJ2-1,TRBD1,NA,TGTGCCAGCAGTTTAGGACAGGGGTCAGGGAGCTACAATGAGCAGTTCTTC,CASSLGQGSGSYNEQFF
TRBV3-1/TRBV3-2,TRBJ2-3,NA,NA,TGTGCCAGCAGCGGAAGAGGGGTAGGACGCACAGATACGCAGTATTTT,CASSGRGVGRTDTQYF
TRBV5-6,TRBJ1-1,TRBD1,NA,TGTGCCAGCAGCTTGGGGGGACAGGGCGTTGAAGCTTTCTTT,CASSLGGQGVEAFF
TRBV18,TRBJ1-6,NA,NA,TGTGCCAGCTCACCCCCAGGGAATAATTCACCCCTCCACTTT,CASSPPGNNSPLHF
TRBV19,TRBJ1-1,NA,NA,TGTGCCAGTAGTATCGACCCTATTCGGCCGGGGAACACTGAAGCTTTCTTT,CASSIDPIRPGNTEAFF
TRBV10-1,TRBJ2-3,TRBD1,NA,TGCGCCAGCAGTGAAAGGTGGGGACAGGGGTCCACAGATACGCAGTATTTT,CASSERWGQGSTDTQYF
TRBV5-6,TRBJ2-7,NA,few,TGTGCCAGCAGCTTGGCCGAGGGGGACGCGTTCTACGAGCAGTACTTC,CASSLAEGDAFYEQYF
TRBV18,TRBJ1-4,TRBD1,NA,TGTGCCAGCTCACCAGGACAGGGGTCGACTAATGAAAAACTGTTTTTT,CASSPGQGSTNEKLFF
TRBV28,TRBJ1-1,TRBD1,NA,TGTGCCAGCAGAACGACAGGGGGCGTAGCTTTCTTT,CASRTTGGVAFF
TRBV6-1,TRBJ1-5,NA,NA,TGTGCCAGCAGTGAGGGGACACTTTCTCAGGGGCCCCAGCATTTT,CASSEGTLSQGPQHF
TRBV20-1,TRBJ2-1,NA,NA,TGCAGTGCACAACGACAGGAGGCGGAGTTCTTC,CSAQRQEAEFF
TRBV5-5,TRBJ1-5,NA,NA,TGTGCCAGCAGCTTGGTCCAGTGGGATCAGCCCCAGCATTTT,CASSLVQWDQPQHF
TRBV28,TRBJ2-4,NA,NA,TGTGCCAGCAGTTTTGGGCAGTCCATAGCCAAAAACATTCAGTACTTC,CASSFGQSIAKNIQYF
TRBV5-6,TRBJ2-2,NA,NA,TGTGCCAGCGCTCCAGCACCCGGCGGGGAGCTGTTTTTT,CASAPAPGGELFF
TRBV6-5,TRBJ2-7,TRBD2,few,TGTGCCAGCAGTTATGCGGGGGGGGCCTACGAGCAGTACTTC,CASSYAGGAYEQYF
TRBV5-1,TRBJ1-2,TRBD1,NA,TGCGCCAGCAGCACCGACAGGGGGGACTATGGCTACACCTTC,CASSTDRGDYGYTF
TRBV10-1,TRBJ2-3,NA,NA,TGCGCCAGCAGTGATGGGGGGCCAGGCACAGATACGCAGTATTTT,CASSDGGPGTDTQYF
TRBV28,TRBJ1-2,NA,NA,TGTGCCAGCAGTCGAGCGGGGGGGAACTATGGCTACACCTTC,CASSRAGGNYGYTF
TRBV5-4,TRBJ1-2,NA,once,TGTGCCAGCAGCTTAGAGAGTGTCTATGGCTACACCTTC,CASSLESVYGYTF
TRBV29-1,TRBJ2-1,TRBD2,NA,TGCAGCGTCCAACGGGACGGGGGGGCTGACAATGAGCAGTTCTTC,CSVQRDGGADNEQFF
TRBV19,TRBJ1-2,TRBD1,NA,TGTGCCAGTAGTACGAGGCGGACAGGGGGCTCTGGCTACACCTTC,CASSTRRTGGSGYTF
TRBV5-1,TRBJ1-1,NA,NA,TGCGCCAGCAGCTTGGTGCAGGATGGCACTGAAGCTTTCTTT,CASSLVQDGTEAFF
TRBV10-3,TRBJ1-2,TRBD1,NA,TGTGCCATCACAGAAACAGGGGTAAACTATGGCTACACCTTC,CAITETGVNYGYTF
TRBV7-9,TRBJ2-4,NA,NA,TGTGCCAGCAGCTTATTAAATCTGGGGCGAGGGGACAAAAACATTCAGTACTTC,CASSLLNLGRGDKNIQYF
TRBV9,TRBJ2-1,TRBD2,NA,TGTGCCAGCAGCGTAGCTACTTCGGCTAGCGGGGGGATTTACAATGAGCAGTTCTTC,CASSVATSASGGIYNEQFF
TRBV2,TRBJ1-4,NA,NA,TGTGCCAGCACCTTGACAGCGGGTAATGAAAAACTGTTTTTT,CASTLTAGNEKLFF
TRBV19,TRBJ2-7,NA,NA,TGTGCCAGTAGTACCACAGGGCACGAGCAGTACTTC,CASSTTGHEQYF
TRBV3-1/TRBV3-2,TRBJ2-2,TRBD2,NA,TGTGCCAGCAGCCATCTAGCGGGGAACACCGGGGAGCTGTTTTTT,CASSHLAGNTGELFF
TRBV3-1/TRBV3-2,TRBJ1-1,NA,NA,TGTGCCAGCAGCTCCAGAGATGGGGGACATACTGAAGCTTTCTTT,CASSSRDGGHTEAFF
TRBV7-9,TRBJ1-2,NA,NA,TGTGCCAGCAGCTTAGCTGGTGGGGGATCACCCCATGGCTACACCTTC,CASSLAGGGSPHGYTF
TRBV20-1,TRBJ1-1,NA,NA,TGCAGTGCTAGGCCCTCCACTGAAGCTTTCTTT,CSARPSTEAFF
TRBV2,TRBJ1-3,NA,NA,TGTGCCAGAACCGGGACACAGAGCTCTGGAAACACCATATATTTT,CARTGTQSSGNTIYF
TRBV5-1,TRBJ2-2,NA,NA,TGCGCCAGCAGCGCCCGGGACATAGACACCGGGGAGCTGTTTTTT,CASSARDIDTGELFF